This record concerns one T cell receptor (beta chain) sequence. Trimming at V came to 2 bases and at J to 6 bases, leaving 6 bases not matched to a gene. Germline V gives CDR1 MDHEN, CDR2 SYDVKM. This CDR3 is built from 15 residues. Every isolated RNA sample was fully reverse transcribed, so sequencing captured expressed TCRB transcripts. Measured with immunoSEQ multiplex PCR; TCRdb has only the in-frame clones, and not every one. Of hundreds of thousands of clones detected, around 12% appear once; the ten largest clones hold around 0.02%. This specimen comes from a study of beta chain features in type 1 diabetes.

The clonotype originates from a man aged 18-30 years in good health. Sample: naive CD4+ T cells from blood. This chain joins TRBV28 and TRBJ2-3; 9 nucleotides agree with TRBD1. The CDR3, as DNA: TGTGCCAGCAGTTTAGCCGGGACAGGGAGGGATACGCAGTATTTT. Protein product: CASSLAGTGRDTQYF.